The 24 T cell receptor beta chains in this list originate from one sample, sequenced in a study of cytomegalovirus exposure and HLA in healthy donors. Use of 60 Vbeta and 13 Jbeta primers characterized the PCR. Sequenced by immunoSEQ multiplex PCR; TCRdb stores in-frame clones only, minus some. The data contain almost 200,000 clones, 85% of them singletons. The sample comprised PBMCs. These receptors originate from a woman in her fifties or sixties in good health and CMV-seronegative.

The V call is TRBV6-5, the J call TRBJ2-3, with D perhaps TRBD2 (6 bases). The germline V and J ends were trimmed by 2 bases and 0 bases, with 6 bases remaining between them. Germline V lookup: CDR1 MNHEY, CDR2 SVGAGI. This CDR3 spans 14 amino acids. CDR3 DNA sequence: TGTGCCAGCAGTTACGGGGGGAGCACAGATACGCAGTATTTT. It yields the protein CASSYGGSTDTQYF.

This chain joins TRBV25-1 and TRBJ2-6, with 8 bases fitting TRBD1. The ends lost 8 bases at V and 2 bases at J; junction bases unmatched: 11. Germline V CDR1 and CDR2: MGHDK, SYGVNS. The CDR3 extends over 17 amino acids. CDR3 coding DNA: TGTGCCAGCGCACGAGGACAGGGCTCCCCTGGGGCCAACGTCCTGACTTTC. It encodes CASARGQGSPGANVLTF.

This clone was seen a few times. The chain carries TRBV5-6 and TRBJ2-7, with 13 bases matching TRBD2. The CDR3 is 16 residues long. Germline lookup yields CDR1 SGHDT and CDR2 YYEEEE. The V gene end was trimmed by 3 bases and the J gene end by 3 bases; junction bases not matched to a gene: 6. This CDR3 is CASSSPRTSGSYEQYF. DNA for the CDR3: TGTGCCAGCAGCTCACCGAGGACTAGCGGGAGCTACGAGCAGTACTTC.

The chain has TRBV5-1 and TRBJ2-5; the match to TRBD1 covers 8 bases. This CDR3 has 16 residues. The germline CDR1 and CDR2 sequences are SGHRS and YFSETQ. V was clipped by 0 bases and J by 1 base; unmatched bases: 5. CDR3 DNA sequence: TGCGCCAGCAGCTTGGGGACAGGGAGTGTCCAAGAGACCCAGTACTTC. It specifies CASSLGTGSVQETQYF. Variable domain in full (rest from reference TRBV5-1 and TRBJ2-5): KAGVTQTPRYLIKTRGQQVTLSCSPISGHRSVSWYQQTPGQGLQFLFEYFSETQRNKGNFPGRFSGRQFSNSRSEMNVSTLELGDSALYLCASSLGTGSVQETQYFGPGTRLLVL.

This chain links TRBV11-2 with TRBJ1-5, with D possibly matching TRBD1 (5 bases). Germline CDR1 and CDR2: SGHAT and FQNNGV. The length of the CDR3 is 13 residues. V lost 5 bases and J 4 bases, leaving 9 bases between the germline ends. The CDR3 spells CASSPDRNQPQHF. The CDR3 nucleotides read TGTGCCAGCAGCCCCGACAGAAATCAGCCCCAGCATTTT.

The V and J genes are TRBV6-5 and TRBJ1-2; no clear D gene. This CDR3 spans 13 amino acids. The V gene's germline CDR1 is MNHEY and CDR2 SVGAGI. The V gene lost 6 bases and the J gene lost 0 bases, with 8 bases spanning the gap. CDR3 DNA: TGTGCCAGCAGCCCACAGCCTAACTATGGCTACACCTTC. It yields the protein CASSPQPNYGYTF.

The chain couples TRBV5-1 to TRBJ1-6; TRBD1 matches at 9 bases. The junction had 9 bases not matched to a gene; V was cut back by 4 bases and J by 7 bases. Per germline, CDR1 SGHRS and CDR2 YFSETQ. The CDR3 is 16 residues long. The CDR3 DNA follows: TGCGCCAGCAGCAGGGTCACCGGGACAGGGAATTCACCCCTCCACTTT. Translating gives CASSRVTGTGNSPLHF.

This clone was recorded once. The chain employs TRBV18 and TRBJ1-2; TRBD1 agrees at 10 bases. The CDR3 has 15 residues. Germline trimming cut 1 base from V and 2 bases from J; bases unmatched to any gene: 1. Germline CDR1 and CDR2: KGHSH and LQKENI. In nucleotides, the CDR3 is TGTGCCAGCTCACCACGGACAGGGGGGAACTATGGCTACACCTTC. It encodes CASSPRTGGNYGYTF.

This rearrangement joins TRBV28 to TRBJ2-1; TRBD2 aligns across 7 bases. Germline V gene data show CDR1 as MDHEN and CDR2 as SYDVKM. Trimming cost V 3 bases and J 5 bases; bases outside gene matches: 7. The CDR3 length is 15 residues. CDR3 DNA sequence: TGTGCCAGCAGTTTGGGGGGGTCCACCAACAATGAGCAGTTCTTC. It specifies CASSLGGSTNNEQFF.

The genes are TRBV28 and TRBJ1-1, with TRBD1 as a possible D gene (6 bases). V was cut by 6 bases and J by 2 bases, with 13 bases left in between. CDR1 is MDHEN and CDR2 is SYDVKM in the germline V gene. The CDR3 runs 14 residues. CDR3 residues: CASRENRDNTEAFF. CDR3 sequence (DNA): TGTGCCAGCAGGGAAAACAGGGACAACACTGAAGCTTTCTTT.

As concerns this clone: Other DNA sequences of this sample code for an identical CDR3. The J gene is TRBJ2-7, the V gene TRBV5-6; 11 positions match TRBD1. J gave up 3 bases and V 4 bases, and 6 bases lay outside the gene matches. The germline V gene encodes CDR1 SGHDT and CDR2 YYEEEE. The CDR3 sequence is 15 residues long. CDR3 DNA: TGTGCCAGCAGCAGGCCGGGACAGGGGGACTACGAGCAGTACTTC. The encoded protein is CASSRPGQGDYEQYF.

About this clone itself: The same CDR3 can be traced to other DNA sequences in this sample. The chain links TRBV5-5 to TRBJ2-5, with 12 bases identical to TRBD2. The CDR3 totals 16 residues. Germline CDR1 is SGHKS and CDR2 is YYEKEE (reference sequence). Trimming at V came to 0 bases and at J to 4 bases, leaving 4 bases not matched to a gene. The DNA of the CDR3 is TGTGCCAGCAGCTTGGGACTAGCGGGAGTTGGAGAGACCCAGTACTTC. It codes for CASSLGLAGVGETQYF.

The V and J genes are TRBV5-8 and TRBJ2-2; D perhaps matches TRBD1 (6 bases). The CDR3 is 17 amino acids. The V gene lost 0 bases and the J gene lost 0 bases, with 12 bases spanning the gap. CDR1 SGHTS and CDR2 YDEGEE come from the germline V gene. The CDR3 region has the DNA TGTGCCAGCAGCTTGGGTGAAGGGGGAGCGAACACCGGGGAGCTGTTTTTT. Encoded protein: CASSLGEGGANTGELFF.

The chain uses TRBV7-9 and TRBJ2-1; 7 bases match TRBD2. The V and J ends lost 4 bases and 5 bases, in that order; junction bases with no gene match: 14. This CDR3 contains 17 residues. The V gene's germline CDR1 is SEHNR and CDR2 FQNEAQ (reference sequence). DNA for the CDR3: TGTGCCAGCAGCTCGGTAGAACTAGCGAGAGTCCACAATGAGCAGTTCTTC. This gives the protein CASSSVELARVHNEQFF.

The chain uses TRBV6-1 and TRBJ2-5, with 12 positions matching TRBD2. Germline V gene lookup returns CDR1 MNHNS and CDR2 SASEGT. Unmatched junction bases numbered 8, after V lost 4 bases and J lost 5 bases. The CDR3 runs to 16 residues. CDR3: CASSVRLAGEGETQYF. The CDR3 DNA reads TGTGCCAGCAGTGTTCGACTAGCGGGAGAGGGTGAGACCCAGTACTTC.

The V call is TRBV5-1, the J call TRBJ2-2; 7 bases fit TRBD2. Germline lookup yields CDR1 SGHRS and CDR2 YFSETQ. The CDR3 loop spans 15 amino acids. V shed 5 bases and J 0 bases; nucleotides not matched to a gene: 4. The CDR3 reads CASRSGASNTGELFF. CDR3 nucleotides: TGCGCCAGCAGAAGCGGGGCTTCGAACACCGGGGAGCTGTTTTTT.

CDR3 bases: TGTGCCAGCAGCCAAGAGGGACTAGCGGGACTCTACAATGAGCAGTTCTTC. Protein product: CASSQEGLAGLYNEQFF. The V call is TRBV14, the J call TRBJ2-1, with 13 bases identical to TRBD2. The V and J ends lost 0 bases and 3 bases, in that order; junction bases with no gene match: 2. Per the germline V gene, CDR1 is SGHDN and CDR2 is FVKESK. The CDR3 covers 17 residues.

This chain joins TRBV18 and TRBJ2-3, with 7 bases that match TRBD1. Per germline, CDR1 KGHSH and CDR2 LQKENI. V lost 6 bases, J lost 0 bases, and 6 bases stayed unmatched. The length of the CDR3 is 15 residues. CDR3 in amino acids: CASSPDRASTDTQYF. CDR3 nucleotide sequence: TGTGCCAGCTCGCCCGACAGGGCTAGCACAGATACGCAGTATTTT.

V gene TRBV5-4 combines with J gene TRBJ1-1; TRBD1 matches at 7 bases. This CDR3 is built from 15 residues. Unmatched junction bases numbered 8, after V lost 4 bases and J lost 2 bases. Germline lookup yields CDR1 SGHNT and CDR2 YYREEE (reference sequence). The DNA for the CDR3 is TGTGCCAGCAGCCCGAACCAGGGGGGTAACACTGAAGCTTTCTTT. Translated: CASSPNQGGNTEAFF.

The CDR3 region is CASSPVEGGNTEAFF. The CDR3 DNA reads as TGTGCCAGCTCCCCGGTGGAGGGAGGGAACACTGAAGCTTTCTTT. The chain has TRBV18 and TRBJ1-1; D remains ambiguous. CDR1 is KGHSH, CDR2 LQKENI, per germline. CDR3 length: 15 residues. V was trimmed by 6 bases and J by 1 base, leaving 15 bases between them.

With respect to this clone: The sample holds other DNA sequences that translate to the same CDR3. The chain joins TRBV27 to TRBJ2-1; the D gene is possibly TRBD2 (5 bases). The V end lost 4 bases, the J end lost 2 bases, and 15 bases lay between the germline ends. Germline CDR1 MNHEY, CDR2 SMNVEV (reference sequence). This CDR3 has 16 amino acids. The chain's CDR3 is CASSSPGAAAYNEQFF. The CDR3 DNA reads TGTGCCAGCAGTTCCCCCGGAGCGGCGGCCTACAATGAGCAGTTCTTC.

DNA of the CDR3: TGTGCCAGCAGCTTATTCCTGAACACCGGGGAGCTGTTTTTT. The encoded protein is CASSLFLNTGELFF. The chain links TRBV7-2 to TRBJ2-2; D is ambiguous. V shed 2 bases and J shed 1 base, with 5 bases lying between them. This CDR3 is 14 amino acids long. Germline assignment: CDR1 SGHTA and CDR2 FQGNSA.

This sequence joins TRBV12-5 and TRBJ2-2, with TRBD2 matching over 11 bases. Looked up from germline, CDR1 is LGHNT and CDR2 is FRNRAP. This CDR3 is built from 18 residues. V trimming: 2 bases; J trimming: 2 bases; junction bases outside the gene matches: 7. The CDR3 spells CASGLNGLAGFNTGELFF. For the CDR3, the DNA is TGTGCTAGTGGTTTGAATGGACTAGCGGGTTTCAACACCGGGGAGCTGTTTTTT.

This sequence joins TRBV7-9 and TRBJ1-4; possibly TRBD1 for D (6 bases). Per the germline V gene, CDR1 is SEHNR and CDR2 is FQNEAQ (reference sequence). Trimming cost V 5 bases and J 3 bases, with 13 bases left between them. This CDR3 is built from 15 residues. CDR3 residues: CASSLTQGPNEKLFF. As DNA, the CDR3 is TGTGCCAGCAGCCTAACACAGGGACCTAATGAAAAACTGTTTTTT.